The following is a T cell receptor beta chain sequence with its context. Its antigen is still unknown. The data were obtained in a study of monozygotic twins with cystic fibrosis. Study details: Roughly 3 micrograms of fragmented DNA underwent roughly 16 PCR cycles for library preparation. Study-wide points: Nucleotide-identical clonotype sharing was significantly higher within monozygotic CF twin pairs than between unrelated CF individuals. The repertoire was suggested to be naive-dominated, clonality median 0.0095.

This CDR3 comprises 11 residues. Trimming took off 4 bases at V and 3 bases at J, with 3 bases between the two ends. Germline loops: CDR1 SGHTA, CDR2 FQGNSA. The method was immunoSEQ multiplex PCR; TCRdb's version includes in-frame clones alone and lacks a portion of them. The table lists 25,000 or so clones, just over 90% of them singletons. The source material was blood. The chain combines TRBV7-2 with TRBJ2-5; D ambiguous. This clonotype was sampled from a girl aged 2-10 years with cystic fibrosis. CDR3 sequence: CASSSEETQYF. Written as DNA, the CDR3 is TGTGCCAGCAGCTCGGAAGAGACCCAGTACTTC.